These 25 T cell receptor beta chains were sequenced from one sample in a study of blood T cell repertoires in COVID-19. The protocol was immunoSEQ multiplex PCR, while the TCRdb copy is restricted to in-frame clones and leaves out a portion. The sample has a few hundred thousand clones, around 87% seen once. The sequencing sample was made of peripheral blood. The receptors were gathered from a woman aged 45-65 years who had recovered from COVID-19.

V is TRBV28 and J is TRBJ1-2; 7 positions match TRBD1. Germline V gives CDR1 MDHEN, CDR2 SYDVKM. With V trimmed by 6 bases and J by 4 bases, 8 bases remained unmatched. The CDR3 totals 14 residues. The CDR3 region has the DNA TGTGCCAGCAGACATAGACAGGGCCTCTATGGCTACACCTTC. Translated, it gives CASRHRQGLYGYTF.

V is TRBV6-4 and J is TRBJ2-6; tentatively, D is TRBD2 (5 bases). The CDR3 totals 14 residues. Trimming pared 5 bases from V and 4 bases from J, leaving 9 bases between. Germline V gives CDR1 MRHNA, CDR2 SNTAGT. CDR3 DNA: TGTGCCAGCAGTCCCGGGGAAGGGGCCAACGTCCTGACTTTC. Translating gives CASSPGEGANVLTF.

Comment on this clone: Other DNA sequences of this sample code for an identical CDR3. The chain is built from TRBV12-3 or TRBV12-4 and TRBJ1-2; 9 bases are a match to TRBD1. With V trimmed by 5 bases and J by 6 bases, 4 bases remained unmatched. The CDR3 length is 13 residues. The CDR3 reads CASSLGQGHGYTF. CDR3 bases: TGTGCCAGCAGTCTAGGACAGGGGCATGGCTACACCTTC.

The J gene is TRBJ2-7, the V gene TRBV27; TRBD1 might be the D (6 bases). Germline CDR1 reads MNHEY; CDR2 reads SMNVEV (reference sequence). The V end was cut by 2 bases, the J end by 3 bases, with 11 bases between. This CDR3 has 14 residues. The CDR3 loop is CASSLVQGHYEQYF. CDR3 nucleotides: TGTGCCAGCAGTTTAGTACAGGGTCACTACGAGCAGTACTTC.

The chain has TRBV9 and TRBJ2-3, with D tentatively TRBD1 (8 bases). The CDR3 has 16 residues. V shed 4 bases and J shed 5 bases, with 20 bases lying between them. Germline lookup yields CDR1 SGDLS and CDR2 YYNGEE. The CDR3 here is CASSPRGRGTGDTQYF. The CDR3, as DNA: TGTGCCAGCAGCCCGAGGGGGCGGGGGACAGGAGATACGCAGTATTTT.

This clone showed up just once. The J gene is TRBJ2-5, the V gene TRBV5-6; no definite D call. Germline V gene lookup returns CDR1 SGHDT and CDR2 YYEEEE. There are 15 residues in the CDR3. V gave up 0 bases and J gave up 5 bases, with 14 bases separating them. The CDR3, as DNA: TGTGCCAGCAGCTTGGAACCAGCCCAGAGGGAGACCCAGTACTTC. Translation gives CASSLEPAQRETQYF.

The V call is TRBV20-1, the J call TRBJ2-7, with 8 bases lining up with TRBD2. Looked up from germline, CDR1 is DFQATT and CDR2 is SNEGSKA (reference sequence). CDR3 length: 11 residues. V was pared by 3 bases and J by 6 bases, with 1 base of the junction left unmatched. DNA for the CDR3: TGCAGTGCTAGGCGGGGGGTCGAGCAGTACTTC. This translates into CSARRGVEQYF.

The gene calls are TRBV5-1 and TRBJ1-2, with D maybe TRBD1 (5 bases). CDR1 and CDR2 from the germline V gene are SGHRS and YFSETQ. Trimming took 4 bases from V and 4 from J, leaving 23 bases between them. The CDR3 spans 17 residues. The CDR3 nucleotides read TGCGCCAGCAGCACGCACCCCGCAGACAGTACAATCTATGGCTACACCTTC. Protein product: CASSTHPADSTIYGYTF.

The V gene is TRBV27, the J gene TRBJ1-2; 9 nucleotides line up with TRBD1. From germline, CDR1 is MNHEY and CDR2 SMNVEV (reference sequence). The CDR3 length is 15 residues. The ends lost 5 bases at V and 8 bases at J; junction bases unmatched: 12. The CDR3: CASSTYRGPIRGYTF. The CDR3 DNA sequence: TGTGCCAGCAGTACCTACAGGGGGCCAATACGGGGCTACACCTTC.

This rearrangement joins TRBV6-5 to TRBJ1-1; 7 bases agree with TRBD1. CDR3 length: 13 amino acids. Germline lookup yields CDR1 MNHEY and CDR2 SVGAGI. V gave up 11 bases and J gave up 4 bases; unmatched junction bases: 10. CDR3 in amino acids: CAGTRQGSTEAFF. CDR3 coding DNA: TGTGCCGGGACCAGACAGGGCAGCACTGAAGCTTTCTTT.

This clone occurred once. The V gene is TRBV7-3, the J gene TRBJ2-3, with D perhaps TRBD2 (5 bases). The ends were cut back, 1 base at V and 2 bases at J, with 10 bases in the middle. Germline assignment: CDR1 SGHTA and CDR2 FQGTGA. The CDR3 has 15 residues. CDR3 bases: TGTGCCAGCAGCTTAAATCCAGCGGCCACAGATACGCAGTATTTT. The encoded protein is CASSLNPAATDTQYF.

V usage is TRBV30 and J usage is TRBJ2-7; D not certain. The CDR3 extends over 11 amino acids. The germline V gene has CDR1 GTSNPN and CDR2 SVGIG (reference sequence). Deletions cut 0 bases from V and 10 bases from J, with 10 bases between. CDR3 DNA sequence: TGTGCCTGGAGTGTACTCCCCGAACAGTACTTC. It yields the protein CAWSVLPEQYF.

The table lists this clone with a few counts. This chain connects TRBV9 to TRBJ2-3; D remains ambiguous. CDR1 and CDR2 from the germline V gene are SGDLS and YYNGEE. The CDR3 covers 15 residues. The V and J ends lost 0 bases and 2 bases respectively, with 10 bases between them. CDR3 residues: CASSVGAAHTDTQYF. CDR3 nucleotide sequence: TGTGCCAGCAGCGTAGGCGCGGCTCACACAGATACGCAGTATTTT.

This clone has a single count. The chain recombines TRBV6-5 with TRBJ2-2; D not certain. This CDR3 is built from 14 residues. Germline-derived CDR1 and CDR2 are MNHEY and SVGAGI. V was clipped by 6 bases and J by 1 base, with 9 bases between them. Here the CDR3 DNA reads TGTGCCAGCAGGCTAGACGGGAACACCGGGGAGCTGTTTTTT. This sequence encodes CASRLDGNTGELFF.

This chain connects TRBV18 to TRBJ2-1; perhaps TRBD2 as D (6 bases). Germline CDR1 and CDR2: KGHSH and LQKENI. The CDR3 totals 16 residues. Trimming left V 3 bases short and J 2 bases short, with 14 bases between. CDR3 protein: CASSPRNSGTYNEQFF. Written as DNA, the CDR3 is TGTGCCAGCTCACCCCGGAATAGCGGAACCTACAATGAGCAGTTCTTC.

A single count supports this clone. V usage is TRBV10-3 and J usage is TRBJ2-3; 10 positions match TRBD2. CDR1 and CDR2 from the germline V gene are ENHRY and SYGVKD. The CDR3 contains 16 residues. V gave up 3 bases and J gave up 4 bases; unmatched junction bases: 7. CDR3 nucleotides: TGTGCCATCAGTGACCTCGGGCTAGCGGGAGCAGATACGCAGTATTTT. Its protein is CAISDLGLAGADTQYF.

In its sample, this clone was seen once. The rearrangement links TRBV10-3 to TRBJ2-7; 7 bases map to TRBD1. This CDR3 region has 12 residues. Trimming removed 5 bases from V and 6 bases from J; junction bases left unmatched: 4. The V gene's germline CDR1 is ENHRY and CDR2 SYGVKD. The CDR3 reads CAISISGGEQYF. CDR3 DNA: TGTGCCATCAGTATCTCAGGGGGCGAGCAGTACTTC.

CDR3 region: CASSDGTSGIYEQFF. The CDR3 DNA sequence: TGCGCCAGCAGCGACGGGACTAGCGGGATCTATGAGCAGTTCTTC. V gene TRBV4-1 combines with J gene TRBJ2-1; 13 bases are shared with TRBD2. The junction had 6 bases not matched to a gene; V was cut back by 5 bases and J by 8 bases. Germline V lookup: CDR1 MGHRA, CDR2 YSYEKL. The CDR3 consists of 15 residues.

The J gene is TRBJ1-6, the V gene TRBV6-6, with D possibly TRBD1 on 6 matching bases. The CDR3 contains 13 residues. Between the trimmed V and J ends, which lost 6 bases and 8 bases, there was a span of 11 bases. The germline V gene has CDR1 MNHNY and CDR2 SVGAGI (reference sequence). The CDR3 loop is CASSPDSHSPLHF. The CDR3 DNA sequence: TGTGCCAGCAGCCCGGACAGCCATTCACCCCTCCACTTT.

The V gene is TRBV4-1, the J gene TRBJ1-6; 8 nucleotides align to TRBD1. After removal of 0 bases from V and 9 bases from J, the junction contained 4 bases not matched to a gene. CDR1 and CDR2 (germline): MGHRA, YSYEKL. The CDR3 totals 15 residues. CDR3 in amino acids: CASSQDNRGFSPLHF. As DNA, the CDR3 is TGCGCCAGCAGCCAAGATAACAGGGGGTTTTCACCCCTCCACTTT.

The V call is TRBV14, the J call TRBJ2-3; 14 bases line up with TRBD2. Germline V gene data show CDR1 as SGHDN and CDR2 as FVKESK. The J segment lost 5 bases and the V segment lost 0 bases, leaving 4 bases of the junction unmatched. The CDR3 consists of 17 residues. The CDR3 spells CASSQEGLAGGGDTQYF. The CDR3, as DNA: TGTGCCAGCAGCCAAGAAGGACTAGCGGGGGGAGGAGATACGCAGTATTTT.

Only a few counts were recorded for this clone. This chain uses TRBV5-1 with TRBJ2-1; 8 bases map to TRBD2. Looked up from germline, CDR1 is SGHRS and CDR2 is YFSETQ. V shed 0 bases and J 9 bases; nucleotides not matched to a gene: 8. This CDR3 has 15 amino acids. This chain's CDR3 is CASSLVGREEAEQFF. CDR3 sequence (DNA): TGCGCCAGCAGCTTGGTCGGGCGGGAGGAGGCTGAGCAGTTCTTC.

The genes are TRBV2 and TRBJ2-5; weak D call: TRBD1 (6 bases). Germline V gene data show CDR1 as SNHLY and CDR2 as FYNNEI. V lost 7 bases and J lost 2, with 11 bases in between. This CDR3 has 13 residues. This CDR3 is CASMAGQQETQYF. For the CDR3, the DNA is TGTGCCAGCATGGCTGGACAGCAAGAGACCCAGTACTTC.

This sequence joins TRBV3-1 (or the pseudogene TRBV3-2) and TRBJ1-1; 7 nucleotides align to TRBD1. The V segment lost 4 bases and the J segment 8 bases; nucleotides outside the gene matches: 13. Germline V CDR1 and CDR2: LGHDT, YNNKEL (reference sequence). The CDR3 has 15 residues. The CDR3 sequence: CASSRYRGPGEEAFF. CDR3 bases: TGTGCCAGCAGCCGGTACAGGGGTCCCGGGGAGGAAGCTTTCTTT.

This clone was seen a single time. The chain has TRBV28 and TRBJ1-2, with 8 bases matching TRBD1. Germline assignment: CDR1 MDHEN and CDR2 SYDVKM. V gave up 5 bases and J gave up 3 bases; unmatched junction bases: 5. The CDR3 is 14 amino acids. CDR3 protein: CASSPDRGYYGYTF. Written as DNA, the CDR3 is TGTGCCAGCAGTCCAGACAGGGGCTACTATGGCTACACCTTC.